Listed here are 3 T cell receptor beta chains from one sample, sequenced in a study of blood T cell repertoires in COVID-19. Repertoires were generated with immunoSEQ multiplex PCR, while TCRdb's copy carries only in-frame clones and drops some. The profile shows around 56,000 clones, 60% to 80% of them singletons. Material for sequencing was peripheral blood. Receptor source: a man in his 60s with acute or convalescent COVID-19.

V is TRBV5-1 and J is TRBJ2-7, with 8 bases matching TRBD2. V lost 4 bases, J lost 5 bases, and 8 bases stayed unmatched. Germline CDR1 is SGHRS and CDR2 is YFSETQ. The CDR3 loop spans 14 amino acids. CDR3 nucleotides: TGCGCCAGCAGCAGGGCGGGGGGCTCGGACGAGCAGTACTTC. As protein: CASSRAGGSDEQYF.

This clone was seen a handful of times. This chain uses TRBV9 with TRBJ1-2, with 8 bases fitting TRBD1. V was pared by 4 bases and J by 8 bases, with 10 bases of the junction left unmatched. The CDR3 runs to 14 residues. Looked up from germline, CDR1 is SGDLS and CDR2 is YYNGEE. For the CDR3, the DNA is TGTGCCAGCAGCTCAGGACAGGGCGGCGCGGGCTACACCTTC. Amino acids: CASSSGQGGAGYTF.

The chain couples TRBV5-1 to TRBJ2-1; 8 bases fit TRBD2. V lost 2 bases to trimming and J lost 4 bases; unmatched junction nucleotides: 5. Germline V gives CDR1 SGHRS, CDR2 YFSETQ. The CDR3 covers 15 residues. The CDR3 region is CASSFDGRAYNEQFF. DNA for the CDR3: TGCGCCAGCAGCTTTGACGGGAGGGCGTACAATGAGCAGTTCTTC.